The T cell receptor (beta chain) described here comes from a study of shared clonotypes between healthy human individuals. Broader study findings: Sample collection involved blood only; tissue repertoires are likely different. Naive CD4 clonotypes were shared across a few donors at 5% to 6%.

TCRdb's table, derived via immunoSEQ multiplex PCR, lists solely in-frame clones and lacks some. The data hold roughly 1,500,000 clones, with about 98% observed a single time. With regard to this clone: What it recognizes is unknown. This sample also contains other DNA sequences that code for the same CDR3.

Free of recent acute infections or vaccinations, the donors were healthy HIV-negative adults. Germline lookup yields CDR1 SGHNT and CDR2 YYREEE (reference sequence). V lost 4 bases to trimming and J lost 5 bases; unmatched junction nucleotides: 4. The CDR3 extends over 13 amino acids. Source material: naive CD4+ T cells sorted from blood. The subset was: CD45RA+ positively selected. This sequence was found in a man aged 25 to 40 in good health. The chain is built from TRBV5-4 and TRBJ2-5, with 8 nucleotides matching TRBD2. Here the CDR3 DNA reads TGTGCCAGCAGCCCCCCGGGGGGGGAGACCCAGTACTTC. Translated: CASSPPGGETQYF.